The clone carrying this T cell receptor beta chain appeared a single time. The CDR3 runs 12 residues. Trimming removed 8 bases from V and 11 bases from J, with 15 bases in between. Germline V gene data show CDR1 as LNHNV and CDR2 as YYDKDF (reference sequence). Sequencing of TCR beta covered CD8+ and CD4+ T cells obtained from blood. The patients who served as multiple sclerosis controls were treatment-naive and had stable or active relapsing-remitting disease that fulfilled the revised McDonald criteria. These data come from a study of CD8 T cells in Susac syndrome. Random hexamers were used to reverse transcribe an amount of roughly 0.45 to 1 ug RNA. Amplification of the TCR beta CDR3 was carried out by immunoSEQ multiplex PCR, which spanned a total of 54 Vbeta and 13 Jbeta segments. TCRdb ran MiXCR on the immunoSEQ multiplex PCR reads and lists one entry per CDR3 protein. In the table there are 150,000 to 200,000 distinct CDR3 sequences, approximately 95% of which are singletons.

The chain is built from TRBV15 and TRBJ1-4, with TRBD1 as a possible D gene (6 bases). The clonotype comes from a human donor with multiple sclerosis. The source material was CD8+ T cells from PBMCs. CDR3: CATLQGDGKLFF. In DNA form, the CDR3 reads TGTGCCACCTTACAGGGAGATGGGAAACTGTTTTTT.